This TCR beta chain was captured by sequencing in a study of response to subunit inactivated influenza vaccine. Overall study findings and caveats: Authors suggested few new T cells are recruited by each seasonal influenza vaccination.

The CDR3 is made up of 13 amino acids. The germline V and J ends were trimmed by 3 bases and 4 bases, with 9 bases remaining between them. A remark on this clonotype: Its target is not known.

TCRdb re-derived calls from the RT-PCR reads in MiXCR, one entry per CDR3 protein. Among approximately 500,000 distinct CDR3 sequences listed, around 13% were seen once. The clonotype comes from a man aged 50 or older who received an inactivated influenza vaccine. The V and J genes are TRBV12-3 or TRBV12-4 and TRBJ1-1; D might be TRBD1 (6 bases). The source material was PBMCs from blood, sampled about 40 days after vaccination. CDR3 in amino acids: CASSFAGVTEAFF. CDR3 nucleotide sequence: TGTGCCAGCAGTTTCGCAGGGGTCACTGAAGCTTTCTTT.